The 8 T cell receptor beta chains reported below all come from one sample, sequenced in a study of shared clonotypes between healthy human individuals. Clones were read by immunoSEQ multiplex PCR, and TCRdb kept only the in-frame ones, dropping some. The table shows hundreds of thousands of clones, with 95% to 97% occurring only once. Input material: naive CD4+ T cells sorted from blood. Subset denoted: CD45RA+ positively selected. These receptors all come from a woman aged 30 to 39 in good health.

V usage is TRBV28 and J usage is TRBJ2-2; D is uncertain. The CDR3 is 14 residues long. In germline, CDR1 is MDHEN, CDR2 SYDVKM. Trimming stripped 3 bases from V and 1 base from J, with 6 bases between. This CDR3 is CASSLRMNTGELFF. The CDR3 DNA follows: TGTGCCAGCAGTTTGAGGATGAACACCGGGGAGCTGTTTTTT.

This sequence joins TRBV7-2 and TRBJ2-5; tentative D call: TRBD2 (6 bases). The J call is doubtful: the DNA matches TRBJ2-7 better. The CDR3 sequence is 16 residues long. Germline V gives CDR1 SGHTA, CDR2 FQGNSA. CDR3 DNA: TGTGCCAGCAGCTTTACGGCTGCGGGACGCGGGGCCGAGCAGTACTTC. This sequence encodes CASSFTAAGRGAEQYF.

The rearrangement links TRBV6-6 to TRBJ1-2; 7 bases are a match to TRBD1. This CDR3 has 13 residues. Trimming at V came to 2 bases and at J to 4 bases, leaving 1 base not matched to a gene. Germline V CDR1 and CDR2: MNHNY, SVGAGI (reference sequence). As DNA, the CDR3 is TGTGCCAGCAGTTACCAGGGGGGCTATGGCTACACCTTC. It is translated as CASSYQGGYGYTF.

This chain uses TRBV2 with TRBJ2-5; 7 nucleotides align to TRBD1. Germline assignment: CDR1 SNHLY and CDR2 FYNNEI. The CDR3 contains 15 residues. Germline trimming cut 6 bases from V and 7 bases from J; bases unmatched to any gene: 14. The chain's CDR3 is CASRAGTVGEPTQYF. CDR3 DNA sequence: TGTGCCAGCAGGGCTGGGACAGTCGGGGAACCGACCCAGTACTTC.

Concerning this clone itself: Other DNA sequences in this specimen translate into the identical CDR3. V gene TRBV18 combines with J gene TRBJ1-1; no reliable D call. The V gene lost 2 bases and the J gene lost 3 bases, with 7 bases spanning the gap. CDR3 length equals 13 residues. Germline CDR1 and CDR2: KGHSH and LQKENI. The CDR3 sequence is CASSPSRDTEAFF. The CDR3 coding sequence is TGTGCCAGCTCACCATCCCGGGACACTGAAGCTTTCTTT.

The chain couples TRBV7-3 to TRBJ1-1, with D possibly TRBD1 on 6 matching bases. The V end was cut by 1 base, the J end by 5 bases, with 11 bases between. Germline assignment: CDR1 SGHTA and CDR2 FQGTGA. The CDR3 totals 14 residues. For the CDR3, the DNA is TGTGCCAGCAGCTTAAACAGGGAAGGTACTGAAGCTTTCTTT. Translated: CASSLNREGTEAFF.

The chain joins TRBV29-1 to TRBJ2-2, with no clear D. The CDR3 is 12 amino acids. Per the germline V gene, CDR1 is SQVTM and CDR2 is ANQGSEA. The ends were cut back, 7 bases at V and 7 bases at J, with 13 bases in the middle. CDR3 sequence: CSGYYWGGELFF. In DNA, the CDR3 is TGCAGCGGCTACTACTGGGGCGGGGAGCTGTTTTTT.

This clone appeared a single time. The chain combines TRBV5-6 with TRBJ2-7, with unresolved D. Between the trimmed V and J ends, which lost 1 base and 3 bases, there was a span of 8 bases. Germline values: CDR1 SGHDT, CDR2 YYEEEE. The CDR3 runs to 13 residues. The CDR3 here is CASSLLFLYEQYF. The CDR3 DNA sequence: TGTGCCAGCAGCTTGCTATTCCTCTACGAGCAGTACTTC.